The 14 T cell receptor beta chains below all came from one sample that was sequenced in a study of blood T cell repertoires in COVID-19. Profiled with immunoSEQ multiplex PCR; TCRdb holds only in-frame clones, not every one. The sample includes a few hundred thousand clones, 84% seen only once; the top ten take 15% to 20%. The sequencing sample was made of peripheral blood. These receptors were collected from a man aged 30 to 45 with active or convalescent COVID-19.

V and J are TRBV4-2 and TRBJ2-1, with 7 bases lining up with TRBD2. CDR3 size: 16 residues. Germline trimming cut 1 base from V and 3 bases from J; bases unmatched to any gene: 6. Germline-derived CDR1 and CDR2 are LGHNA and YNFKEQ. The CDR3 region has the DNA TGTGCCAGCAGCCAAGGCCCCAAGCGGGACTACAATGAGCAGTTCTTC. This sequence encodes CASSQGPKRDYNEQFF.

V usage is TRBV6-2 or TRBV6-3 and J usage is TRBJ1-3; D is uncertain. Trimming removed 5 bases from V and 0 bases from J, with 8 bases in between. The CDR3 is 14 residues long. Germline V gene data show CDR1 as MNHEY and CDR2 as SVGEGT. CDR3 amino acids: CASSRSSSGNTIYF. CDR3 DNA sequence: TGTGCCAGCAGTCGGTCGAGCTCTGGAAACACCATATATTTT.

The chain is built from TRBV5-1 and TRBJ2-3, with 9 nucleotides matching TRBD2. The junction had 7 bases not matched to a gene; V was cut back by 4 bases and J by 1 base. CDR3 length: 16 residues. Germline V lookup: CDR1 SGHRS, CDR2 YFSETQ. The CDR3 reads CASSLGTSSRTDTQYF. In DNA, the CDR3 is TGCGCCAGCAGCCTAGGGACTAGCAGTCGCACAGATACGCAGTATTTT.

CDR3 loop: CASSDRGRGETQYF. The CDR3 nucleotides are TGTGCCAGCAGCGACAGGGGCAGGGGAGAGACCCAGTACTTC. This chain joins TRBV2 and TRBJ2-5; TRBD1 matches 8 bases. CDR1 and CDR2 (germline): SNHLY, FYNNEI. This CDR3 region has 14 residues. V dropped 6 bases and J dropped 4; count of bases not matched to a gene: 7.

The V and J genes are TRBV7-2 and TRBJ1-6; D uncertain. V lost 4 bases and J 1 base, leaving 14 bases between the germline ends. CDR1 and CDR2 from the germline V gene are SGHTA and FQGNSA. This CDR3 spans 17 amino acids. The DNA for the CDR3 is TGTGCCAGCAGCTGGGAGGTCGCGGGTTCCTATAATTCACCCCTCCACTTT. This encodes CASSWEVAGSYNSPLHF.

The genes are TRBV21-1 and TRBJ2-3; the table's D call of TRBD2 was not tested on the DNA. TRBV21-1 is designated a pseudogene. The CDR3 loop spans 17 amino acids. The CDR3 DNA reads TGTGCCAGCAGAGTGGGAATAGCGGGGGGGAACACAGATACGCAGTATTTT. Its translation: CASRVGIAGGNTDTQYF.

The genes are TRBV7-3 and TRBJ2-3, with 8 bases matching TRBD2. This CDR3 comprises 16 residues. Trimming took 5 bases from V and 3 from J; bases not matched to a gene: 10. CDR1 is SGHTA and CDR2 is FQGTGA in the germline V gene. The CDR3 DNA sequence: TGTGCCAGCAGCCCGATGGCAGCGGGAGCTACAGATACGCAGTATTTT. Amino acids: CASSPMAAGATDTQYF.

V and J are TRBV11-2 and TRBJ2-1, with D perhaps matching TRBD2 (5 bases). The germline CDR1 and CDR2 sequences are SGHAT and FQNNGV. This CDR3 has 14 amino acids. Trimming took 3 bases from V and 6 from J, leaving 12 bases between them. The CDR3 bases are TGTGCCAGCAGCTTCGCCGGGGTCGCCAATGAGCAGTTCTTC. Its translation is CASSFAGVANEQFF.

This clone was counted a few times. This rearrangement joins TRBV11-3 to TRBJ1-6, with TRBD1 as a possible D gene (6 bases). The CDR3 totals 13 residues. V was shortened by 3 bases and J by 10 bases, with 10 bases between the two germline ends. Germline values: CDR1 SGHNT, CDR2 YENEEA. The CDR3 region has the DNA TGTGCCAGCAGCTTGGGACAAGGATCACCCCTCCACTTT. Translated, it gives CASSLGQGSPLHF.

The chain has TRBV5-1 and TRBJ1-5, with 7 bases that match TRBD1. This CDR3 is 15 amino acids long. Germline assignment: CDR1 SGHRS and CDR2 YFSETQ. V dropped 0 bases and J dropped 7; count of bases not matched to a gene: 7. CDR3 DNA sequence: TGCGCCAGCAGCTTGGAAGGGGGCGAGTTCCAGCCCCAGCATTTT. Encoded protein: CASSLEGGEFQPQHF.

The chain recombines TRBV19 with TRBJ2-5; 9 positions agree with TRBD2. The length of the CDR3 is 18 residues. The germline V gene encodes CDR1 LNHDA and CDR2 SQIVND (reference sequence). V dropped 3 bases and J dropped 4; count of bases not matched to a gene: 15. DNA of the CDR3: TGTGCCAGTAGTATCGGTCTCCTGCCTAGCGGGAAGGGAGAGACCCAGTACTTC. Protein: CASSIGLLPSGKGETQYF.

V is TRBV28 and J is TRBJ2-7; D call uncertain. This CDR3 has 11 amino acids. CDR1 and CDR2 from the germline V gene are MDHEN and SYDVKM. Between the trimmed V and J ends, which lost 8 bases and 4 bases, there was a span of 9 bases. Here the CDR3 reads CASSQRYEQYF. The CDR3 nucleotides are TGTGCCAGCTCTCAGAGGTACGAGCAGTACTTC.

This clone was detected a few times. The chain uses TRBV6-5 and TRBJ1-4; a possible D gene is TRBD1 (6 bases). Germline V gene data show CDR1 as MNHEY and CDR2 as SVGAGI. The CDR3 extends over 14 amino acids. Trimming stripped 6 bases from V and 7 bases from J, with 15 bases between. The CDR3, as DNA: TGTGCCAGCAGCCCCAGCCGGGGGGCTGAAAAACTGTTTTTT. The encoded protein is CASSPSRGAEKLFF.

The V and J genes are TRBV28 and TRBJ2-7; D ambiguous. V lost 5 bases and J 3 bases, leaving 8 bases between the germline ends. CDR1 and CDR2 from the germline V gene are MDHEN and SYDVKM. CDR3 length: 12 residues. The DNA for the CDR3 is TGTGCCAGCAGTGGCGGAAGCTACGAGCAGTACTTC. Protein product: CASSGGSYEQYF.